These T cell receptor beta chains were read from a single sample in a study of T-cell reconstitution after alpha-beta-depleted transplantation in children. Via MiXCR, TCRdb re-called the PCR reads, giving one row per CDR3 protein. The sample records roughly 180,000 distinct CDR3 sequences, about 15% being singletons. The specimen comprised PBMCs from the stem cell graft donor, sampled from the stem cell graft. All receptors derive from a human donor who donated a stem cell graft to a child with acute lymphoblastic leukemia. Each CDR3 is given with its conserved first and last residue. A D gene is named only where the DNA matches it firmly. Size is stated for part of the rows, as once, few or many counts, or as a class when the clone is expanded.

j_gene | v_gene | abundance | d_gene | CDR3aa | CDR3nt
TRBJ2-1 | TRBV5-1 | many | TRBD2 | CASSPPGTSGGNNEQFF | TGCGCCAGCAGCCCGCCCGGAACTAGCGGGGGCAACAATGAGCAGTTCTTC
TRBJ2-7 | TRBV29-1 | many | TRBD2 | CSVEPTSALPGEQYF | TGCAGCGTGGAACCGACTAGCGCGTTACCAGGGGAGCAGTACTTC
TRBJ2-7 | TRBV21-1 | many | . | CASSIGQGDEQYF | TGTGCCAGCAGCATTGGACAGGGGGACGAGCAGTACTTC
TRBJ2-1 | TRBV20-1 | many | TRBD2 | CSARDPTSDEQFF | TGCAGTGCTAGAGACCCTACTAGCGATGAGCAGTTCTTC
TRBJ2-3 | TRBV11-2 | many | TRBD2 | CASSFSTSGRYTQYF | TGTGCCAGCAGCTTTTCGACTAGCGGGAGATATACGCAGTATTTT
TRBJ1-1 | TRBV6-5 | many | TRBD1 | CASSPGGGGGYTEAFF | TGTGCCAGCAGTCCCGGGGGAGGGGGCGGGTACACTGAAGCTTTCTTT
TRBJ1-4 | TRBV5-1 | many | . | CASSPRTGSEGKLFF | TGCGCCAGCAGCCCACGGACGGGGTCGGAGGGAAAACTGTTTTTT
TRBJ1-1 | TRBV12-3/TRBV12-4 | . | . | CASSGRNTEAFF | TGTGCCAGCAGTGGAAGGAACACTGAAGCTTTCTTT
TRBJ1-5 | TRBV6-1 | few | . | CASSESQARPQHF | TGTGCCAGCAGTGAATCGCAGGCGCGGCCCCAGCATTTT
TRBJ2-1 | TRBV12-3/TRBV12-4 | many | . | CASRRPDGIYNEQFF | TGTGCCAGCAGAAGGCCGGATGGAATCTACAATGAGCAGTTCTTC